This T cell receptor (beta chain) was recorded in a study of T cell clonotyping in hematopoietic cell transplantation (dated by TCRdb to about 2021). Regarding the study in general: A total of some 130 blood samples were collected in the study from roughly 40 consecutive transplant recipients and their related donors. Recruitment of patients was conducted between 2015 and January 2017, and follow-up was continued until September 2020 or death.

The immunoSEQ assay, a bias-controlled multiplex PCR with V- and J-specific primers, was used to amplify TCR beta CDR3 regions from genomic DNA. A proprietary barcode and Illumina adapter sequences were added to the CDR3 amplicons in a second PCR step. CDR3 libraries were sequenced on an Illumina MiSeq instrument. Processing in the source paper ran as follows. immunoSEQ Analyzer 3.0 was used for export and quality control, with R Bioconductor and Immunarch used for downstream analyses. Only productive rearrangements in the normalized downsampled data set were used to calculate repertoire metrics. Clonotypes larger than 5 templates in the normalized cohort were defined as pathologically expanded. The Inverse Simpson Index was used to measure repertoire diversity. To capture all clonotypes, CMV-specificity analyses were performed on the non-normalized data set. Not all clones reach the TCRdb copy of this immuneACCESS table, which keeps in-frame sequences only. Checked studies attribute under half of the gap to unresolved V genes and leave the rest unexplained. For V, J and clone size, that table is used; D and trimming come from the DNA. The sample has about 18,000 clones on record, approximately 79% of them singletons. About 14% of the sample rests with the top ten.

Related transplant donors provided blood samples for TCR beta sequencing. Using Nuclei Lysis Solution, genomic DNA was extracted from unfractionated peripheral blood mononuclear cells that were either fresh or cryopreserved. General conclusions and limits of the study: The sample size was limited and the cells went unsorted, which meant the CD4 and CD8 repertoire contributions could not be told apart. Inverse Simpson Index values from donors and from recipients before transplant predicted broader TCR repertoire diversity after transplant. After transplant, TCR diversity in recipients dropped, and pathologically expanded clonotypes increased progressively from day 30 to day 180. Recipient repertoires showed only a small fraction of overlap with donor repertoires, and over 95% appeared de novo at the given depth.

Comments on this clone: This clone's antigen is unknown. No base quality values were provided; no much bigger clone lies one nucleotide off.

The CDR3 runs 20 residues from the cysteine to the phenylalanine. Only CDR3 DNA is held: 60 bases, read in frame from base 1. The chain joins TRBV12-2 to TRBJ1-6. TRBV12-2 is a documented pseudogene. This TCR derives from a man in his fifties or sixties in good health. Some clones in this sample may be carry-over from other donors' samples. Sequenced: peripheral blood mononuclear cells. Here the CDR3 is given as CASRPLEVDRSGAYNSPLHF. The DNA is as follows: TGTGCAAGTCGCCCGCTGGAGGTGGACCGCTCGGGGGCGTATAATTCACCCCTCCACTTT.